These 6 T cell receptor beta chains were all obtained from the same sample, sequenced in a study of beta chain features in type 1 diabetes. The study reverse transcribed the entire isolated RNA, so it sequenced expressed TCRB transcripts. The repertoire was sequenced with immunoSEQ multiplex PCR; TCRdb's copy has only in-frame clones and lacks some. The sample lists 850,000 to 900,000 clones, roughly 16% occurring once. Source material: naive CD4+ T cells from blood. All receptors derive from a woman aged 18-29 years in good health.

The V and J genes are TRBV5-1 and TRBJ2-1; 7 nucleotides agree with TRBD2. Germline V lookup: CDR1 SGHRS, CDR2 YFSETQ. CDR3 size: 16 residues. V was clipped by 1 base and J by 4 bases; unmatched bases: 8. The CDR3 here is CASSLISLAEYNEQFF. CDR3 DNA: TGCGCCAGCAGCTTGATATCCCTAGCGGAGTACAATGAGCAGTTCTTC.

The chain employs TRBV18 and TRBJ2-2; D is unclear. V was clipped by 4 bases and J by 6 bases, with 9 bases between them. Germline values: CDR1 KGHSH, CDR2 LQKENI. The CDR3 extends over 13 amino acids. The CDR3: CASSRGPPGELFF. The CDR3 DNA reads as TGTGCCAGCTCACGAGGTCCGCCCGGGGAGCTGTTTTTT.

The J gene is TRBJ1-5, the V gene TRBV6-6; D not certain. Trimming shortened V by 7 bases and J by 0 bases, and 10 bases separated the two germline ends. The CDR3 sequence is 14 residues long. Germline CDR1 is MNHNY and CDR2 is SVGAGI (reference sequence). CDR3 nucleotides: TGTGCCAGCACAATCGGCGGTAGCAATCAGCCCCAGCATTTT. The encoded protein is CASTIGGSNQPQHF.

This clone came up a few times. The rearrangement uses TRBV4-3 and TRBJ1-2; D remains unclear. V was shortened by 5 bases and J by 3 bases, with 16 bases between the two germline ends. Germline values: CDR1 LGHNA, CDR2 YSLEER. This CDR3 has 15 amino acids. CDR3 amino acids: CASSGLRVRDYGYTF. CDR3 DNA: TGCGCCAGCAGCGGTTTGAGAGTTCGGGACTATGGCTACACCTTC.

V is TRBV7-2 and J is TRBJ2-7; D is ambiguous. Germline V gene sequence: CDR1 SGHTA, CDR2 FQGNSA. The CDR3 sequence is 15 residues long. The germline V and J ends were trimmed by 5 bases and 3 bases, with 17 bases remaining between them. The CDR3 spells CASSIGLGPDYEQYF. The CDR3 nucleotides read TGTGCCAGCAGCATAGGGCTAGGCCCTGACTACGAGCAGTACTTC.

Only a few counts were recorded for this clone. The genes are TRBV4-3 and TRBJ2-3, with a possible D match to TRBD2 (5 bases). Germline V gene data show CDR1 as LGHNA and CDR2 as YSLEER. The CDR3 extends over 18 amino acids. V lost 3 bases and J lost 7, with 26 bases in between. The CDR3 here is CASSHGPRRAGAGNTQYF. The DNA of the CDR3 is TGCGCCAGCAGCCACGGACCCCGGCGGGCAGGAGCTGGGAATACGCAGTATTTT.